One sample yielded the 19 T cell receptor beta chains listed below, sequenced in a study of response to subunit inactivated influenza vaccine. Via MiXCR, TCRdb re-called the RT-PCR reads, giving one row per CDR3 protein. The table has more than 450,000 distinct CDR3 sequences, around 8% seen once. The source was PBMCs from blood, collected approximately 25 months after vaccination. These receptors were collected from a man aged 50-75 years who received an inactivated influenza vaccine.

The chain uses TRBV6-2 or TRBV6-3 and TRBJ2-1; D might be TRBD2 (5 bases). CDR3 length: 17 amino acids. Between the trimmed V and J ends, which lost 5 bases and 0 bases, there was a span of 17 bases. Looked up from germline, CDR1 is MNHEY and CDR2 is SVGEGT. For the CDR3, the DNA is TGTGCCAGCAGTCCCCTGGACTCTTTTAGCTCCTACAATGAGCAGTTCTTC. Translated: CASSPLDSFSSYNEQFF.

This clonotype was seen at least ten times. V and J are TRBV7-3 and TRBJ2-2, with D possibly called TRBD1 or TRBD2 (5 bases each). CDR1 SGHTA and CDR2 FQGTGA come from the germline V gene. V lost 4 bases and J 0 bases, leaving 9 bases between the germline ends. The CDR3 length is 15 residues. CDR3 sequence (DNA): TGTGCCAGCAGCTCCGGGACGGCGAACACCGGGGAGCTGTTTTTT. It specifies CASSSGTANTGELFF.

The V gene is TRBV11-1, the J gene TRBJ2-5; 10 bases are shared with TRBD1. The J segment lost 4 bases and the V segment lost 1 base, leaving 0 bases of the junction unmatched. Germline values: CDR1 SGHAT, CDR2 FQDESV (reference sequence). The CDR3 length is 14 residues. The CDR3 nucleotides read TGTGCCAGCAGCTTAGGGGACAGGGGAGAGACCCAGTACTTC. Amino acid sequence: CASSLGDRGETQYF.

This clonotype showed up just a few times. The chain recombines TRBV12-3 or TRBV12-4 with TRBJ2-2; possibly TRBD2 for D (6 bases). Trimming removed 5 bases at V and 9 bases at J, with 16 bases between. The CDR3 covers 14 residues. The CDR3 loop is CASSKDYPPWELFF. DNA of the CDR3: TGTGCCAGCAGTAAGGACTACCCTCCGTGGGAGCTGTTTTTT.

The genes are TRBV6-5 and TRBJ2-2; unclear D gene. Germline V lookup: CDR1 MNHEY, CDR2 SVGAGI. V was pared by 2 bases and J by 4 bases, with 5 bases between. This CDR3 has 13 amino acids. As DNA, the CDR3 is TGTGCCAGCAGTTACCTGAGCACCGGGGAGCTGTTTTTT. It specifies CASSYLSTGELFF.

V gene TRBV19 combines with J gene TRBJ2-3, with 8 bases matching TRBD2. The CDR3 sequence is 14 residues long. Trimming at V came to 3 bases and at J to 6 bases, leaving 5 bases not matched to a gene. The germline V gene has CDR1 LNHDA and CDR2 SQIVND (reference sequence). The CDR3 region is CASSMAGGGDTQYF. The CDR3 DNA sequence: TGTGCCAGTAGTATGGCGGGAGGAGGGGATACGCAGTATTTT. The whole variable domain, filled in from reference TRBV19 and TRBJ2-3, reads DGGITQSPKYLFRKEGQNVTLSCEQNLNHDAMYWYRQDPGQGLRLIYYSQIVNDFQKGDIAEGYSVSREKKESFPLTVTSAQKNPTAFYLCASSMAGGGDTQYFGPGTRLTVL.

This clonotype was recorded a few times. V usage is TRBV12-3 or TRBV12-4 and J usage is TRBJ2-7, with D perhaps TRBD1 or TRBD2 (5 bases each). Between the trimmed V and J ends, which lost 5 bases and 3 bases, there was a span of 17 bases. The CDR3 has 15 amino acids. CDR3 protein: CASSISGTRGYEQYF. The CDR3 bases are TGTGCCAGCAGTATATCCGGGACCCGGGGCTACGAGCAGTACTTC.

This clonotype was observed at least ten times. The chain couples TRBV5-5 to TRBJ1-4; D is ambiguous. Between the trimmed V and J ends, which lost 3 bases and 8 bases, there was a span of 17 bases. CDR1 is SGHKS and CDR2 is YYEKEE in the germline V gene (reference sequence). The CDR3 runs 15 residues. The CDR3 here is CASSSASRTAEKLFF. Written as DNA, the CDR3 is TGTGCCAGCAGCTCAGCTTCGAGGACGGCCGAAAAACTGTTTTTT.

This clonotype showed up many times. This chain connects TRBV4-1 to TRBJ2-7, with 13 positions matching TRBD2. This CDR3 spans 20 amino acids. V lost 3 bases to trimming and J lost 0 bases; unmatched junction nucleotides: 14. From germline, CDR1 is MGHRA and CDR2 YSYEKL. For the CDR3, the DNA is TGCGCCAGCAGCCATCCAGGGCCCGGGACTAGCGGGGTTGACTCCTACGAGCAGTACTTC. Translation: CASSHPGPGTSGVDSYEQYF.

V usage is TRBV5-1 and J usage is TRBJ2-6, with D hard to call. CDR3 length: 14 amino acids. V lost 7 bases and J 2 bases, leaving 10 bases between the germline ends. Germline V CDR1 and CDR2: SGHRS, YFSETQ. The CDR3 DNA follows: TGCGCCAGCGGTGGATCTCCTGGGGCCAACGTCCTGACTTTC. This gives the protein CASGGSPGANVLTF.

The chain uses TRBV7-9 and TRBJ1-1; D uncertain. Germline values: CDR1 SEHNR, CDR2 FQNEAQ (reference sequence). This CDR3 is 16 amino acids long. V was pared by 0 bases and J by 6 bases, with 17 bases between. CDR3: CASSLAPDYYGAEAFF. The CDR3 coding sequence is TGTGCCAGCAGCTTAGCCCCTGATTATTATGGCGCTGAAGCTTTCTTT.

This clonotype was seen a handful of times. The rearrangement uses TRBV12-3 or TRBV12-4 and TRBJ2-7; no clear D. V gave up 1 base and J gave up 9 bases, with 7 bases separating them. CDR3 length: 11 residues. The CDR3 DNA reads TGTGCCAGCAGTTTAGGCAGGCCGCAGTACTTC. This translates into CASSLGRPQYF.

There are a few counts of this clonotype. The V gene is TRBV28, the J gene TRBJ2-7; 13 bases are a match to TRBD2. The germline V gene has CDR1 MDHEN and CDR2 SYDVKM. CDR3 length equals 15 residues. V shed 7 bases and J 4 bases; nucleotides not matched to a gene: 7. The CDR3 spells CASIRPGLAGYEQYF. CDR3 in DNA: TGTGCCAGCATACGGCCGGGACTAGCGGGATACGAGCAGTACTTC.

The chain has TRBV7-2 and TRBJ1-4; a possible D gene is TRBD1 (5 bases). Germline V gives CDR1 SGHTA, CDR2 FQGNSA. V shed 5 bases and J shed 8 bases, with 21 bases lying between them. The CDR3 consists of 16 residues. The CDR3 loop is CASSLRQRGAGEKLFF. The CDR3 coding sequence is TGTGCCAGCAGCCTCCGTCAGAGGGGCGCCGGGGAAAAACTGTTTTTT.

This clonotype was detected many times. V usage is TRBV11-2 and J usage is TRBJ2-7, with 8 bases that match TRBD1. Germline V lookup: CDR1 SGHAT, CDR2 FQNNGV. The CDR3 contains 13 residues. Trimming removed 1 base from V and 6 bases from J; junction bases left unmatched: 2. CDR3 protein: CASSLGQGFEQYF. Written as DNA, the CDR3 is TGTGCCAGCAGCTTAGGACAGGGGTTCGAGCAGTACTTC.

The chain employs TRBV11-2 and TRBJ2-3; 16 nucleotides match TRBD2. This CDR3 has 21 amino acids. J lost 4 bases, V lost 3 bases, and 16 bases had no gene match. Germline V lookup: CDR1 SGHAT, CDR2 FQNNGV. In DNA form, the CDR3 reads TGTGCCAGCAGCTTTCGGTCCGGGACTAGCGGGAGGGCCGAGGGGGCAGATACGCAGTATTTT. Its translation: CASSFRSGTSGRAEGADTQYF.

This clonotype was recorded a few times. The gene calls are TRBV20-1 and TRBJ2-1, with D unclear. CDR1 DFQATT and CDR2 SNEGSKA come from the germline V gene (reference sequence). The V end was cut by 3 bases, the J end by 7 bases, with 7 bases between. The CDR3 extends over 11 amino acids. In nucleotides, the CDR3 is TGCAGTGCTAGTTCCCGGAATGAGCAGTTCTTC. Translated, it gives CSASSRNEQFF.

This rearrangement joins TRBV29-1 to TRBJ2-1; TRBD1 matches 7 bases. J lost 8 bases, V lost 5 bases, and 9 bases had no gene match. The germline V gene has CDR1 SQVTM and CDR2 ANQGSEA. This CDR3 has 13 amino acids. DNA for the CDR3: TGCAGCGTTACTTTACAGGGGTGGGATGAGCAGTTCTTC. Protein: CSVTLQGWDEQFF.

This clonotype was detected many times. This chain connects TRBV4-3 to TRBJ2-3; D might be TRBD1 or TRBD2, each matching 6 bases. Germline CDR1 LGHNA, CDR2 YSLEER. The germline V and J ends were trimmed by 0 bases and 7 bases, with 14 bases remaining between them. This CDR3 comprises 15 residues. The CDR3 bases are TGCGCCAGCAGCCAAGAATGGGTACGGGGGCATACGCAGTATTTT. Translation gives CASSQEWVRGHTQYF.